This T cell receptor (beta chain) was identified during a study of blood T cell repertoires in COVID-19. In germline, CDR1 is SGHRS, CDR2 YFSETQ. The CDR3 contains 15 residues. With 6 bases removed from V and 7 bases from J, the gap between germline ends came to 19 bases. This table comes from immunoSEQ multiplex PCR, and its TCRdb copy is limited to in-frame clones, with some not included. The data show about 360,000 clones, with around 87% seen just once and about 2.9% held by the top ten. The sequence came from a human donor in a cohort sampled during active COVID-19. The genes are TRBV5-1 and TRBJ2-2; tentative D call: TRBD2 (5 bases). The material sequenced was peripheral blood. The CDR3, as DNA: TGCGCCAGCACCAAAGATGCTCGGGATGGCGGGGAGCTGTTTTTT. Translating it yields CASTKDARDGGELFF.